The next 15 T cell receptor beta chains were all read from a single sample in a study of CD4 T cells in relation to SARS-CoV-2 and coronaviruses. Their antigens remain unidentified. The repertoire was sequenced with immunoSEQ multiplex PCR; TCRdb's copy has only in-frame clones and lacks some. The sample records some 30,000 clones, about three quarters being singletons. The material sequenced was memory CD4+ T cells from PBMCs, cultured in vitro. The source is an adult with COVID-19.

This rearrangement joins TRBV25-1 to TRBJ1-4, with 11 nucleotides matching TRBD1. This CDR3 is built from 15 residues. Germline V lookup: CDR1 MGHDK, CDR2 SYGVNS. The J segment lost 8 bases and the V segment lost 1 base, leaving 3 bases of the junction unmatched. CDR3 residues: CASSEWGQGEEKLFF. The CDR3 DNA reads TGTGCCAGCAGTGAATGGGGACAGGGGGAGGAAAAACTGTTTTTT.

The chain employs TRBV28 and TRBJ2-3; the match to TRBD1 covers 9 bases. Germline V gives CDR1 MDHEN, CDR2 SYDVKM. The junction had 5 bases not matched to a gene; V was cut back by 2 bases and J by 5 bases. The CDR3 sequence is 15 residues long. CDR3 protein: CASSLTGQGQDTQYF. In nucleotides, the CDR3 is TGTGCCAGCAGTTTAACGGGACAGGGTCAAGATACGCAGTATTTT.

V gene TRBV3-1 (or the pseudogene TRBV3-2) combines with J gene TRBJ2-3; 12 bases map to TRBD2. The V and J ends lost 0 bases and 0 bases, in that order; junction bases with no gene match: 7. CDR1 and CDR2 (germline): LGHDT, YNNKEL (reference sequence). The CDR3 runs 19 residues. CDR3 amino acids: CASSQEIGLAGTSTDTQYF. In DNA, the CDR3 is TGTGCCAGCAGCCAAGAGATAGGACTAGCGGGAACTAGCACAGATACGCAGTATTTT.

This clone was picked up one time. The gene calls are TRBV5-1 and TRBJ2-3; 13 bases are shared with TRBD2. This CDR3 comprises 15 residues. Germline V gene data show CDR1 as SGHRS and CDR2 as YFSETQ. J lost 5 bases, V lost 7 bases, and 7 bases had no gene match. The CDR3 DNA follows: TGCGCCAGCGGCAAAGGACTAGCGGGAGAAGATACGCAGTATTTT. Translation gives CASGKGLAGEDTQYF.

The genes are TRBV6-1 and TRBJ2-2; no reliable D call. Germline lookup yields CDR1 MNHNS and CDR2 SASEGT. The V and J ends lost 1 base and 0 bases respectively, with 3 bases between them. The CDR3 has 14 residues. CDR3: CASSEGPNTGELFF. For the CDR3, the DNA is TGTGCCAGCAGTGAAGGACCGAACACCGGGGAGCTGTTTTTT.

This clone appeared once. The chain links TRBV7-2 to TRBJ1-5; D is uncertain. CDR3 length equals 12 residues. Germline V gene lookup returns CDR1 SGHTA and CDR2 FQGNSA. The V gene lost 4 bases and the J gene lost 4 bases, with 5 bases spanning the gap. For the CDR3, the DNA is TGTGCCAGCAGCTCCAGGAATCAGCCCCAGCATTTT. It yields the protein CASSSRNQPQHF.

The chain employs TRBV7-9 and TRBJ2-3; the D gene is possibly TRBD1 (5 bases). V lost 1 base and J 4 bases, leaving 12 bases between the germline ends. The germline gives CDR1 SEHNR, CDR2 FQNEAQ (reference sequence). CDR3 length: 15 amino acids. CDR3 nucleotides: TGTGCCAGCAGCTTAGGCAGGGTGATGGCAGATACGCAGTATTTT. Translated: CASSLGRVMADTQYF. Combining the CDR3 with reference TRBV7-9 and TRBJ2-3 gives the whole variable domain DTGVSQNPRHKITKRGQNVTFRCDPISEHNRLYWYRQTLGQGPEFLTYFQNEAQLEKSRLLSDRFSAERPKGSFSTLEIQRTEQGDSAMYLCASSLGRVMADTQYFGPGTRLTVL.

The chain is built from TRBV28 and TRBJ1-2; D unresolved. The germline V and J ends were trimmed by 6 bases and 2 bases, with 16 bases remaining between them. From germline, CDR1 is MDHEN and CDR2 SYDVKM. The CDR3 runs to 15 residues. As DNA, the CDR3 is TGTGCCAGCAGCGACCCCGGAGGGCACAACTATGGCTACACCTTC. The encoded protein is CASSDPGGHNYGYTF.

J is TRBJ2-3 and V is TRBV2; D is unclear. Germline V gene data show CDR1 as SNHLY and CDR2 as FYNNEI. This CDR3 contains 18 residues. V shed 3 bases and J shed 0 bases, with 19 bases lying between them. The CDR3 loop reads CASSDAETQDTSTDTQYF. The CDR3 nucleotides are TGTGCCAGCAGTGACGCCGAGACACAAGATACTAGCACAGATACGCAGTATTTT.

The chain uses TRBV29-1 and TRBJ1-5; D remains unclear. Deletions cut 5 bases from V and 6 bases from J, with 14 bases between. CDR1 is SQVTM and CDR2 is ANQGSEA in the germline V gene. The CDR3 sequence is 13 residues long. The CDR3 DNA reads TGCAGCGTTTCTGCAGGCCGGGGTCAGCCCCAGCATTTT. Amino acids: CSVSAGRGQPQHF.

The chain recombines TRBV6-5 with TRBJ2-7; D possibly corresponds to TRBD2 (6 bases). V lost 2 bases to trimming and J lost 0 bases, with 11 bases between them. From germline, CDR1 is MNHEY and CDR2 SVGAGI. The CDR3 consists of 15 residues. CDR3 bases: TGTGCCAGCAGTTACGGGACTCCGGACTCCTACGAGCAGTACTTC. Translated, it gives CASSYGTPDSYEQYF.

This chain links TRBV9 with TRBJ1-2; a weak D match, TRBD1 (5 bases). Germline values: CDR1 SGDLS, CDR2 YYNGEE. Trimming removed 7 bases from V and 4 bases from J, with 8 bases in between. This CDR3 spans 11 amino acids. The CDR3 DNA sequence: TGTGCCAGCGGGACCCTCTATGGCTACACCTTC. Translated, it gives CASGTLYGYTF.

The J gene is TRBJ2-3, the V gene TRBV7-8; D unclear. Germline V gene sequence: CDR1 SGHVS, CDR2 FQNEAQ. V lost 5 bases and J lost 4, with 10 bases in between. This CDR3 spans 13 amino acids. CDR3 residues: CASSPPKADTQYF. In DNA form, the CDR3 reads TGTGCCAGCAGCCCCCCCAAAGCAGATACGCAGTATTTT.

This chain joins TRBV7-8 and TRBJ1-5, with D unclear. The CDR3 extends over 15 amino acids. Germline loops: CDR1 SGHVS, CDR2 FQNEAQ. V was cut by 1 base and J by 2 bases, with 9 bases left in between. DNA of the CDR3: TGTGCCAGCAGCTTAGATCTGGGCGGCAATCAGCCCCAGCATTTT. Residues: CASSLDLGGNQPQHF.

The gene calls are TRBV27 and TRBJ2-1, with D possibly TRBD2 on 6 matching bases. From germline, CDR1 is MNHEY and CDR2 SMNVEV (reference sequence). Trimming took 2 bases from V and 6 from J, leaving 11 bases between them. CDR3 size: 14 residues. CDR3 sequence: CASSLRTNVNEQFF. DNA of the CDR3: TGTGCCAGCAGTTTACGGACTAACGTCAATGAGCAGTTCTTC.